Described below is a single TCR beta chain sequence and its context. Compared with germline, one end of the junction differs, possibly owing to a read error. These data come from a study of blood T cell repertoires in COVID-19. CDR1 is SSHAT and CDR2 is FNYEAQ in the germline V gene (reference sequence). This CDR3 spans 15 amino acids. In the authors' methods: Reference gene primer amplification in the assay estimated nucleated cell counts. Data came from immunoSEQ multiplex PCR; TCRdb stores just in-frame clones and leaves some out. V, J and clone size are those of that table, while D and trimming were read from the DNA. Altogether approximately 75,000 clones are present, around 67% being singletons, with the ten largest covering roughly 2.6%.

The clonotype comes from a human donor with acute or convalescent COVID-19. The donor label of this sample is uncertain. The chain uses TRBV7-7 and TRBJ2-2; 10 positions agree with TRBD1. The sequencing sample was made of peripheral blood. CDR3 coding DNA: TGTGCTAGCAGCCGGGGACAGGGGAACGGCGGGGAGCTGTTTTTT. This codes for CASSRGQGNGGELFF.